This T cell receptor (beta chain) was recorded in a study of blood T cells in healthy people across ages. V lost 7 bases and J lost 9, with 17 bases in between. CDR1 is SGHAT and CDR2 is FQNNGV in the germline V gene. The CDR3 is made up of 13 amino acids. The second PCR ran about 6 to 11 cycles with a sample-barcoded 5' primer and J-beta primers. TCRdb independently ran MiXCR on the 5' RACE reads; one entry per CDR3 protein. The sample carries 800,000 or so distinct CDR3 sequences, less than 80% recorded once. The TCR comes from a man in his thirties or forties in good health. This rearrangement joins TRBV11-2 to TRBJ2-3; D is ambiguous. The sequenced sample was blood. CDR3 in amino acids: CASTEVGSGTQYF. CDR3 coding DNA: TGTGCCAGCACCGAAGTGGGCTCCGGGACGCAGTATTTT. Full variable domain (missing parts from reference TRBV11-2 and TRBJ2-3): EAGVAQSPRYKIIEKRQSVAFWCNPISGHATLYWYQQILGQGPKLLIQFQNNGVVDDSQLPKDRFSAERLKGVDSTLKIQPAKLEDSAVYLCASTEVGSGTQYFGPGTRLTVL.